This is a list of T cell receptor beta chains from one sample in a study of blood T cell repertoires in COVID-19. The repertoire was sequenced with immunoSEQ multiplex PCR; TCRdb's copy has only in-frame clones and lacks some. This sample has 250,000 to 300,000 clones, with 86% found just once. Sample: PBMCs or T cells enriched from blood (not recorded which). Receptors were obtained from a man between 18 and 29 years old who had recovered from COVID-19. Each CDR3 is given without its conserved first and last residue.

v_gene: TRBV2
j_gene: TRBJ1-2
CDR3aa: ASSYGTGDGYT

v_gene: TRBV11-2
j_gene: TRBJ1-1
CDR3aa: ASSLYDENTEAF

v_gene: TRBV5-1
j_gene: TRBJ1-2
CDR3aa: ASLDSNGYT

v_gene: TRBV15
j_gene: TRBJ2-5
CDR3aa: ATSIRQAGETQY

v_gene: TRBV7-2
j_gene: TRBJ2-1
CDR3aa: ASSKSGIKNNEQF

v_gene: TRBV27
j_gene: TRBJ1-5
CDR3aa: ASSLRGTVGNQPQH

v_gene: TRBV5-4
j_gene: TRBJ2-7
CDR3aa: ASSRGGFYEQY

v_gene: TRBV5-6
j_gene: TRBJ2-7
CDR3aa: ASSGGTALREQY

v_gene: TRBV14
j_gene: TRBJ2-3
CDR3aa: ASSLKYRVNTDTQY

v_gene: TRBV3-1/TRBV3-2
j_gene: TRBJ2-1
CDR3aa: ASSQRGAGYNEQF

v_gene: TRBV7-9
j_gene: TRBJ2-3
CDR3aa: ASSPASGARTDTQY

v_gene: TRBV6-5
j_gene: TRBJ2-7
CDR3aa: ASKQGWGHEQY

v_gene: TRBV7-6
j_gene: TRBJ1-2
CDR3aa: ASSLGQGHYGYT

v_gene: TRBV30
j_gene: TRBJ1-3
CDR3aa: AWSFGISGNTIY

v_gene: TRBV5-1
j_gene: TRBJ1-3
CDR3aa: ASSLLGVSGNTIY

v_gene: TRBV5-1
j_gene: TRBJ2-1
CDR3aa: ASSLASEVAQQF

v_gene: TRBV28
j_gene: TRBJ1-4
CDR3aa: ASSPKGGINEKLF

v_gene: TRBV5-1
j_gene: TRBJ2-7
CDR3aa: ASSLGTEGYEQY

v_gene: TRBV15
j_gene: TRBJ2-3
CDR3aa: ATSSPHSGSTDTQY

v_gene: TRBV5-1
j_gene: TRBJ2-3
CDR3aa: ASSLGGAYTDTQY

v_gene: TRBV4-1
j_gene: TRBJ1-1
CDR3aa: ASSQEEVAF

v_gene: TRBV9
j_gene: TRBJ2-4
CDR3aa: ASSVGPGGSDIQY

v_gene: TRBV7-9
j_gene: TRBJ1-2
CDR3aa: ASSSTGAKGYT

v_gene: TRBV2
j_gene: TRBJ2-1
CDR3aa: ASSEASLEDNEQF

v_gene: TRBV5-1
j_gene: TRBJ2-5
CDR3aa: ASSTGRDQETQY

v_gene: TRBV7-2
j_gene: TRBJ2-1
CDR3aa: ASSLVAGGNNEQF

v_gene: TRBV6-5
j_gene: TRBJ2-1
CDR3aa: ATVKEGYSYNEQF

v_gene: TRBV18
j_gene: TRBJ2-7
CDR3aa: ASSQGTSQYEQY

v_gene: TRBV29-1
j_gene: TRBJ2-1
CDR3aa: SVIAGTYNEQF

v_gene: TRBV15
j_gene: TRBJ1-6
CDR3aa: ATSLQVDNSPLH

v_gene: TRBV2
j_gene: TRBJ2-7
CDR3aa: ASRRPRRLAGLSDYYEQY

v_gene: TRBV5-1
j_gene: TRBJ1-2
CDR3aa: ASSLARGQET

v_gene: TRBV5-1
j_gene: TRBJ2-2
CDR3aa: ASSLGLNTGELF

v_gene: TRBV3-1/TRBV3-2
j_gene: TRBJ2-2
CDR3aa: ASSPGQMSTGELF

v_gene: TRBV20-1
j_gene: TRBJ1-1
CDR3aa: SARLYPEAF

v_gene: TRBV28
j_gene: TRBJ1-4
CDR3aa: ASTPTVQGNEKLF

v_gene: TRBV4-1
j_gene: TRBJ1-4
CDR3aa: ASSQEGQGDEKLF

v_gene: TRBV5-1
j_gene: TRBJ2-3
CDR3aa: ASSRDSMDTDTQY

v_gene: TRBV10-1
j_gene: TRBJ1-1
CDR3aa: ASSELADTEAF

v_gene: TRBV19
j_gene: TRBJ1-3
CDR3aa: ASSPTQGNSGNTIY

v_gene: TRBV15
j_gene: TRBJ2-1
CDR3aa: ATSRASDGGAVEQF

v_gene: TRBV30
j_gene: TRBJ1-2
CDR3aa: AWSSGGGYGYT

v_gene: TRBV19
j_gene: TRBJ1-1
CDR3aa: ASRTGITEAF

v_gene: TRBV4-2
j_gene: TRBJ1-2
CDR3aa: ASSQITGYDGYT

v_gene: TRBV7-2
j_gene: TRBJ2-1
CDR3aa: ASSLAGGIYNEQF

v_gene: TRBV30
j_gene: TRBJ2-7
CDR3aa: AWSVRLGLAKSYEQY

v_gene: TRBV30
j_gene: TRBJ1-4
CDR3aa: AWSRQVPGEKLF

v_gene: TRBV7-9
j_gene: TRBJ1-4
CDR3aa: ASSLGTDSANEKLF

v_gene: TRBV7-8
j_gene: TRBJ1-1
CDR3aa: ASSLIGTGGPNTEAF

v_gene: TRBV7-8
j_gene: TRBJ1-5
CDR3aa: ASSLAEGRSNQPQH